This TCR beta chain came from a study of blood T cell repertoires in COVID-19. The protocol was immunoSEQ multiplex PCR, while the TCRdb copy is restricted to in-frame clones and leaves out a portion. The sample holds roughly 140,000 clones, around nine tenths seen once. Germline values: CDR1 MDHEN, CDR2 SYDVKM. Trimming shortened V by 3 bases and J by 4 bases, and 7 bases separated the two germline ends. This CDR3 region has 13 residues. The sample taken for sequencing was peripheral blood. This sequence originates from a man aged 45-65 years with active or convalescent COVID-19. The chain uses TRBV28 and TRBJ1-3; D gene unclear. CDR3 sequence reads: CASSFVGGNTIYF. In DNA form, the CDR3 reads TGTGCCAGCAGTTTCGTGGGCGGAAACACCATATATTTT.